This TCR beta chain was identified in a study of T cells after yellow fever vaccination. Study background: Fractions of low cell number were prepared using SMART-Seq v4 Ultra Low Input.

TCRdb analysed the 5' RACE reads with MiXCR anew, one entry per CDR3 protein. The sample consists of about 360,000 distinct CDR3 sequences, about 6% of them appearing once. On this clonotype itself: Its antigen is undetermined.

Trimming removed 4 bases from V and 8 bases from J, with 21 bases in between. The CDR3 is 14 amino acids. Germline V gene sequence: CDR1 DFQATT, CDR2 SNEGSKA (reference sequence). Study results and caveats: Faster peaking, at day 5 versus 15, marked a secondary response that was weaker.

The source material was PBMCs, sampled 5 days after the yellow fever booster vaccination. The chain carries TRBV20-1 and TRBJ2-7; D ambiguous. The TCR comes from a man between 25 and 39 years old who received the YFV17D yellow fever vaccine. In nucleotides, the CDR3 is TGCAGTGCTACAGGACCCCCGAACGGCTCCAAGCAGTACTTC. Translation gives CSATGPPNGSKQYF.